These 30 T cell receptor beta chains came from one sample sequenced in a study of response to subunit inactivated influenza vaccine. A single record per CDR3 protein comes from TCRdb applying MiXCR to the RT-PCR reads. The sample yields more than 150,000 distinct CDR3 sequences, 9.5% to 12% seen once. The input for sequencing was CD8+ T cells sorted from PBMCs, taken 23 to 25 months after vaccination. These receptors were obtained from a man aged 50 to 69 who received an inactivated influenza vaccine.

V and J are TRBV5-6 and TRBJ2-1, with 7 positions matching TRBD2. CDR1 SGHDT and CDR2 YYEEEE come from the germline V gene. The CDR3 spans 15 residues. The J segment lost 0 bases and the V segment lost 2 bases, leaving 2 bases of the junction unmatched. The CDR3 protein is CASSLREASYNEQFF. CDR3 nucleotide sequence: TGTGCCAGCAGCTTACGGGAGGCCTCCTACAATGAGCAGTTCTTC.

There are a few counts of this clonotype. The V gene is TRBV12-3 or TRBV12-4, the J gene TRBJ2-1; weak D call: TRBD2 (5 bases). Deletions cut 5 bases from V and 4 bases from J, with 18 bases between. This CDR3 is 16 amino acids long. CDR3 loop: CASSPSGPRLYNEQFF. DNA for the CDR3: TGTGCCAGCAGTCCCTCAGGACCTCGACTATACAATGAGCAGTTCTTC.

There are a few counts of this clonotype. The V call is TRBV25-1, the J call TRBJ2-5; perhaps TRBD1 as D (5 bases). Between the trimmed V and J ends, which lost 3 bases and 1 base, there was a span of 15 bases. CDR1 MGHDK and CDR2 SYGVNS come from the germline V gene. The CDR3 sequence is 16 residues long. CDR3 in amino acids: CASSDFPGRGQETQYF. For the CDR3, the DNA is TGTGCCAGCAGTGATTTCCCGGGTAGGGGCCAAGAGACCCAGTACTTC.

This clonotype was detected only a few times. The chain links TRBV6-2 or TRBV6-3 to TRBJ2-6; weak D call: TRBD1 (6 bases). With 6 bases removed from V and 2 bases from J, the gap between germline ends came to 11 bases. CDR1 is MNHEY, CDR2 SVGEGT, per germline. This CDR3 has 15 residues. CDR3: CASRDTGTGANVLTF. The CDR3 DNA reads TGTGCCAGCAGAGATACAGGGACTGGGGCCAACGTCCTGACTTTC.

The rearrangement links TRBV29-1 to TRBJ2-1; either TRBD1 or TRBD2 may supply D (5 bases each). Trimming stripped 3 bases from V and 2 bases from J, with 8 bases between. Germline V CDR1 and CDR2: SQVTM, ANQGSEA. CDR3 length: 13 residues. The DNA for the CDR3 is TGCAGCGTTGAGGGGGTACCCTACAATGAGCAGTTCTTC. Protein product: CSVEGVPYNEQFF.

This clonotype was recorded a few times. The gene calls are TRBV12-3 or TRBV12-4 and TRBJ2-7; 9 nucleotides line up with TRBD2. The J segment lost 0 bases and the V segment lost 10 bases, leaving 7 bases of the junction unmatched. The CDR3 covers 14 residues. The chain's CDR3 is CATQRGESSYEQYF. In DNA, the CDR3 is TGTGCCACCCAGCGGGGGGAAAGCTCCTACGAGCAGTACTTC.

The sample holds a few counts of this clonotype. V and J are TRBV6-1 and TRBJ2-7; D is perhaps TRBD2 (8 bases). Trimming took 5 bases from V and 7 from J, leaving 24 bases between them. The CDR3 is made up of 16 amino acids. Germline-derived CDR1 and CDR2 are MNHNS and SASEGT. The CDR3 region is CASSKGLGGPWLEQYF. In nucleotides, the CDR3 is TGTGCCAGCAGTAAGGGACTAGGGGGCCCATGGTTGGAGCAGTACTTC.

This clonotype was counted ten times or more. The rearrangement links TRBV5-1 to TRBJ2-3; D ambiguous. Germline V CDR1 and CDR2: SGHRS, YFSETQ. CDR3 size: 14 residues. Trimming cost V 0 bases and J 0 bases, with 5 bases left between them. The DNA of the CDR3 is TGCGCCAGCAGCTTGGCTTTTAGCACAGATACGCAGTATTTT. This sequence encodes CASSLAFSTDTQYF. The full variable domain, its missing parts supplied by reference TRBV5-1 and TRBJ2-3, is KAGVTQTPRYLIKTRGQQVTLSCSPISGHRSVSWYQQTPGQGLQFLFEYFSETQRNKGNFPGRFSGRQFSNSRSEMNVSTLELGDSALYLCASSLAFSTDTQYFGPGTRLTVL.

This clonotype was observed a few times. The J gene is TRBJ2-3, the V gene TRBV20-1; possible D gene TRBD1, 5 bases. The CDR3 covers 15 residues. CDR1 DFQATT and CDR2 SNEGSKA come from the germline V gene (reference sequence). Between the trimmed V and J ends, which lost 6 bases and 2 bases, there was a span of 18 bases. The CDR3 loop reads CSANLQEKLTDTQYF. CDR3 nucleotides: TGCAGTGCCAACCTACAGGAAAAGCTCACAGATACGCAGTATTTT.

In its sample, this clonotype was seen a few times. The rearrangement joins TRBV28 to TRBJ1-3, with TRBD1 matching 10 bases. The J segment lost 2 bases and the V segment lost 5 bases, leaving 6 bases of the junction unmatched. Germline CDR1 MDHEN, CDR2 SYDVKM. This CDR3 is 16 amino acids long. CDR3 protein: CASSPTGTGAGNTIYF. CDR3 DNA: TGTGCCAGCAGTCCTACCGGGACAGGGGCTGGAAACACCATATATTTT.

The J gene is TRBJ2-5, the V gene TRBV12-3 or TRBV12-4; D is unresolved. Trimming left V 7 bases short and J 0 bases short, with 9 bases between. The CDR3 sequence is 13 residues long. The CDR3 nucleotides are TGTGCCAGCACCACCGAGGACCAAGAGACCCAGTACTTC. Translating gives CASTTEDQETQYF.

The genes are TRBV3-1 and TRBJ2-1; no reliable D call. This CDR3 spans 13 amino acids. Trimming stripped 0 bases from V and 9 bases from J, with 9 bases between. CDR1 is LGHDT and CDR2 is YNNKEL in the germline V gene (reference sequence). The CDR3 nucleotides are TGTGCCAGCAGCCAAGATCCGGTAATTGAGCAGTTCTTC. It yields the protein CASSQDPVIEQFF.

This sequence joins TRBV6-2 or TRBV6-3 and TRBJ1-2, with D perhaps TRBD1 (6 bases). V lost 6 bases and J lost 2, with 13 bases in between. Germline V gene lookup returns CDR1 MNHEY and CDR2 SVGEGT. The CDR3 contains 14 residues. CDR3 sequence: CASRDTGTNYGYTF. CDR3 nucleotide sequence: TGTGCCAGCAGGGATACCGGGACAAACTATGGCTACACCTTC.

The chain combines TRBV6-2 or TRBV6-3 with TRBJ1-2; 8 bases match TRBD1. This CDR3 region has 18 residues. Germline lookup yields CDR1 MNHEY and CDR2 SVGEGT. With V trimmed by 5 bases and J by 7 bases, 21 bases remained unmatched. The CDR3 DNA sequence: TGTGCCAGCAGTCCCTCTTCAGGGGGCGCGATTGGTGAGAGTGGCTACACCTTC. It is translated as CASSPSSGGAIGESGYTF.

The V gene is TRBV9, the J gene TRBJ2-3, with TRBD2 identical over 7 bases. The CDR3 contains 17 residues. CDR1 is SGDLS, CDR2 YYNGEE, per germline. V was pared by 0 bases and J by 2 bases, with 9 bases of the junction left unmatched. The CDR3 DNA is TGTGCCAGCAGCGTAGGGGGTAGGGGACTACACACAGATACGCAGTATTTT. Protein sequence: CASSVGGRGLHTDTQYF.

The gene calls are TRBV29-1 and TRBJ2-1; 7 nucleotides agree with TRBD2. This CDR3 is 13 amino acids long. CDR1 and CDR2 (germline): SQVTM, ANQGSEA. V was clipped by 6 bases and J by 7 bases; unmatched bases: 9. This CDR3 is CSVCLVAGNEQFF. CDR3 bases: TGCAGCGTATGTTTGGTAGCGGGTAATGAGCAGTTCTTC.

This clonotype turned up a few times. The chain joins TRBV6-5 to TRBJ2-7; D is ambiguous. This CDR3 spans 13 amino acids. V was cut by 4 bases and J by 6 bases, with 13 bases left in between. CDR1 is MNHEY, CDR2 SVGAGI, per germline. The CDR3 loop is CASSSGPLTEQYF. CDR3 bases: TGTGCCAGCAGTTCCGGGCCCCTTACCGAGCAGTACTTC.

The chain couples TRBV2 to TRBJ2-1; TRBD1 might be the D (6 bases). Trimming left V 5 bases short and J 4 bases short, with 18 bases between. The CDR3 extends over 16 amino acids. Germline CDR1 SNHLY, CDR2 FYNNEI. The CDR3 is CASSPWGQKAYNEQFF. The CDR3, as DNA: TGTGCCAGCAGTCCTTGGGGACAAAAAGCTTACAATGAGCAGTTCTTC.

This clonotype was counted many times. CDR3 amino acids: CASSMGLAGGPAPYF. CDR3 in DNA: TGTGCCAGTAGTATGGGACTAGCGGGGGGGCCCGCCCCGTATTTT. The V and J genes are TRBV19 and TRBJ2-3, with 16 bases that match TRBD2. Germline assignment: CDR1 LNHDA and CDR2 SQIVND (reference sequence). The CDR3 spans 15 residues. J was trimmed by 14 bases and V by 3 bases; bases with no gene match: 8. The full variable domain, completed using reference TRBV19 and TRBJ2-3, is DGGITQSPKYLFRKEGQNVTLSCEQNLNHDAMYWYRQDPGQGLRLIYYSQIVNDFQKGDIAEGYSVSREKKESFPLTVTSAQKNPTAFYLCASSMGLAGGPAPYFGPGTRLTVL.

There are many counts of this clonotype. The chain has TRBV12-3 or TRBV12-4 and TRBJ1-2, with 7 bases aligning to TRBD1. Unmatched junction bases numbered 3, after V lost 1 base and J lost 4 bases. The CDR3 is 14 residues long. In DNA form, the CDR3 reads TGTGCCAGCAGTTTAGTGACAGGGCTCTATGGCTACACCTTC. It encodes CASSLVTGLYGYTF.

CDR3 nucleotides: TGTGCCAGCAGCCCATCGACAGGGCTCTACGAGCAGTACTTC. It specifies CASSPSTGLYEQYF. V usage is TRBV7-2 and J usage is TRBJ2-7; 7 bases are a match to TRBD1. The junction had 7 bases not matched to a gene; V was cut back by 5 bases and J by 3 bases. Germline V gives CDR1 SGHTA, CDR2 FQGNSA. This CDR3 has 14 residues. The entire variable domain, with the rest obtained from reference TRBV7-2 and TRBJ2-7, is as follows: GAGVSQSPSNKVTEKGKDVELRCDPISGHTALYWYRQSLGQGLEFLIYFQGNSAPDKSGLPSDRFSAERTGGSVSTLTIQRTQQEDSAVYLCASSPSTGLYEQYFGPGTRLTVT.

This chain uses TRBV9 with TRBJ2-2; no firm D call. This CDR3 comprises 14 residues. The germline V gene encodes CDR1 SGDLS and CDR2 YYNGEE. Trimming took off 3 bases at V and 6 bases at J, with 12 bases between the two ends. CDR3 sequence reads: CASSEPAGAGELFF. Written as DNA, the CDR3 is TGTGCCAGCAGCGAGCCCGCCGGCGCCGGGGAGCTGTTTTTT.

The chain is built from TRBV4-2 and TRBJ2-4; no clear D gene. The V gene lost 4 bases and the J gene lost 7 bases, with 23 bases spanning the gap. This CDR3 comprises 17 residues. The V gene's germline CDR1 is LGHNA and CDR2 YNFKEQ. The CDR3, as DNA: TGTGCCAGCAGCCCCGAACTTTTAACTCACGGACGGAACATTCAGTACTTC. This encodes CASSPELLTHGRNIQYF.

The sample holds many counts of this clonotype. This CDR3 is CASSGDTPLSLEQYF. The CDR3 DNA reads TGTGCCAGCAGTGGCGACACCCCCCTGTCTCTCGAGCAGTACTTC. This chain connects TRBV2 to TRBJ2-7; D uncertain. The CDR3 has 15 amino acids. The germline V and J ends were trimmed by 4 bases and 6 bases, with 19 bases remaining between them. Germline CDR1 is SNHLY and CDR2 is FYNNEI.

The gene calls are TRBV12-3 or TRBV12-4 and TRBJ2-1, with D perhaps TRBD2 (6 bases). The ends were cut back, 1 base at V and 0 bases at J, with 13 bases in the middle. The CDR3 totals 17 residues. The CDR3 DNA is TGTGCCAGCAGTTTAGATGGGCGGGATAGCTCCTACAATGAGCAGTTCTTC. Protein sequence: CASSLDGRDSSYNEQFF.

The rearrangement links TRBV24-1 to TRBJ2-2; TRBD2 matches at 10 bases. From germline, CDR1 is KGHDR and CDR2 SFDVKD. The CDR3 spans 19 residues. Germline trimming cut 4 bases from V and 5 bases from J; bases unmatched to any gene: 15. As DNA, the CDR3 is TGTGCCACCAGTGAACGGCTAGCGGGAGACCCTAAGAGAACCGGGGAGCTGTTTTTT. Translated, it gives CATSERLAGDPKRTGELFF.

This clonotype has ten or more counts. The V gene is TRBV14, the J gene TRBJ1-2; no reliable D call. Trimming took off 0 bases at V and 5 bases at J, with 7 bases between the two ends. The CDR3 has 13 amino acids. Germline V CDR1 and CDR2: SGHDN, FVKESK. In nucleotides, the CDR3 is TGTGCCAGCAGCCAAGAGTCTTCTTATGGCTACACCTTC. It yields the protein CASSQESSYGYTF.

V gene TRBV7-9 combines with J gene TRBJ2-1; 7 nucleotides agree with TRBD1. The CDR3 contains 16 residues. Germline V gives CDR1 SEHNR, CDR2 FQNEAQ (reference sequence). V gave up 5 bases and J gave up 0 bases; unmatched junction bases: 7. The CDR3 spells CASSPPTGSSYNEQFF. CDR3 coding DNA: TGTGCCAGCAGCCCGCCGACAGGGAGCTCCTACAATGAGCAGTTCTTC.

With regard to this clonotype: Compared with germline, one end of the junction differs, possibly owing to a read error. The chain recombines TRBV5-8 with TRBJ2-7; possibly TRBD1 or TRBD2 for D (5 bases each). CDR1 is SGHTS, CDR2 YDEGEE, per germline. The CDR3 sequence is 9 residues long. The CDR3 loop reads CASSTGRTF. The CDR3 DNA follows: TGTGCCAGCAGTACGGGACGAACCTTC.

This clonotype was seen ten or more times. This chain links TRBV5-1 with TRBJ2-3; 10 bases fit TRBD1. The CDR3 length is 16 residues. The trim removed 3 bases at V and 5 bases at J, leaving 9 bases unmatched. Germline V lookup: CDR1 SGHRS, CDR2 YFSETQ. The CDR3 sequence is CASSYGTGAVGDTQYF. The CDR3 bases are TGCGCCAGCAGCTATGGGACAGGGGCGGTTGGAGATACGCAGTATTTT.